This T cell receptor (beta chain) was identified in a study of neoadjuvant nivolumab and ipilimumab in lung cancer. Turning to the study itself: The combination arm added day-1 ipilimumab 1 mg/kg to nivolumab 3 mg/kg on days 1, 15, 29. Study-level findings and limits: A small number of samples were TCR sequenced. Only a single major-pathologic-response sample was available for clonality analysis.

Trimming took 4 bases from V and 4 from J, leaving 12 bases between them. CDR1 and CDR2 from the germline V gene are SGDLS and YYNGEE. The CDR3 totals 14 residues. Generated by immunoSEQ multiplex PCR, the TCRdb table keeps only in-frame clones and is missing some. The profile covers about 8,600 clones, with 60% to 80% appearing a single time and around 3% taken by the ten largest. About this clone: Its antigen remains unidentified.

This chain connects TRBV9 to TRBJ2-1, with D perhaps TRBD2 (5 bases). The sample was tumor tissue, taken after neoadjuvant nivolumab, alone or with ipilimumab, at or shortly before surgery. The TCR was taken from an adult with non-small cell lung cancer. DNA of the CDR3: TGTGCCAGCAGCTTAGGACTGGGTTACAATGAGCAGTTCTTC. Its protein is CASSLGLGYNEQFF. Based on the CDR3 plus reference TRBV9 and TRBJ2-1, the full variable domain is DSGVTQTPKHLITATGQRVTLRCSPRSGDLSVYWYQQSLDQGLQFLIQYYNGEERAKGNILERFSAQQFPDLHSELNLSSLELGDSALYFCASSLGLGYNEQFFGPGTRLTVL.